The following is a T cell receptor (beta chain) sequence with its context. These data belong to a study of monozygotic twins with inflammatory bowel disease. TCRdb reprocessed the 5' RACE reads and reports one entry per CDR3 protein, with no DNA. The sample table includes 330,000 or so distinct CDR3 sequences. CDR1 and CDR2 from the germline V gene are ENHRY and SYGVKD. This CDR3 has 16 amino acids. The chain recombines TRBV10-3 with TRBJ2-7; TCRdb's D call, TRBD2, is unchecked because there is no DNA. The sequencing sample was made of blood. The TCR sequence derives from a human donor with ulcerative colitis or Crohn's disease, or a healthy co-twin of an affected twin (not recorded which). The CDR3 spells CAISERFSGSSYEQYF.